What follows describes a single T cell receptor beta chain. Its antigen is not known. J gave up 2 bases and V 3 bases, and 10 bases lay outside the gene matches. Germline lookup yields CDR1 KGHSH and CDR2 LQKENI. The length of the CDR3 is 16 residues. The data were taken from a study of beta chain features in type 1 diabetes. Study-level findings and limits: All four CD4+ subsets of Type 1 diabetes patients contained TCRB CDR3s that were moderately but significantly shorter.

Isolated RNA was reverse transcribed in full, so expressed TCRB transcripts were sequenced. Clones were read by immunoSEQ multiplex PCR, and TCRdb kept only the in-frame ones, dropping some. Here the sample spans over 150,000 clones, under 9.5% being singletons. This chain links TRBV18 with TRBJ2-7; TRBD1 agrees at 7 bases. The sample taken for sequencing was central memory CD4+ T cells from blood. This TCR was recovered from a man between 18 and 29 years old with type 1 diabetes. CDR3: CASSPPRGQRTYEQYF. The DNA for the CDR3 is TGTGCCAGCTCACCGCCAAGGGGGCAAAGGACCTACGAGCAGTACTTC. Together with reference TRBV18 and TRBJ2-7, the CDR3 gives the full variable domain: NAGVMQNPRHLVRRRGQEARLRCSPMKGHSHVYWYRQLPEEGLKFMVYLQKENIIDESGMPKERFSAEFPKEGPSILRIQQVVRGDSAAYFCASSPPRGQRTYEQYFGPGTRLTVT.